This passage covers 13 T cell receptor beta chains from one sample sequenced in a study of radiation and T cells in renal cell carcinoma. Time point specified: baseline pretreatment blood. The treatment is: 15 Gy SBRT to primary tumor, nephrectomy 4 weeks later. This table comes from immunoSEQ multiplex PCR, and its TCRdb copy is limited to in-frame clones, with some not included. The sample contains roughly 130,000 clones, 70% to 90% of which appear only once. Sequencing used blood, obtained from a patient whose treatment included radiotherapy and nephrectomy. Receptor source: a woman in her forties or fifties with renal cell carcinoma.

The V call is TRBV7-2, the J call TRBJ2-1; D is possibly TRBD2 (6 bases). CDR1 SGHTA and CDR2 FQGNSA come from the germline V gene. The V and J ends lost 4 bases and 10 bases respectively, with 14 bases between them. The length of the CDR3 is 13 residues. The CDR3 spells CASSSPGLKEQFF. The CDR3 region has the DNA TGTGCCAGCAGCTCCCCGGGACTGAAGGAGCAGTTCTTC.

J is TRBJ1-1 and V is TRBV15; 8 bases are shared with TRBD1. After removal of 0 bases from V and 4 bases from J, the junction contained 7 bases not matched to a gene. CDR3 length: 16 amino acids. Germline lookup yields CDR1 LNHNV and CDR2 YYDKDF (reference sequence). Here the CDR3 DNA reads TGTGCCACCAGCAGAGATGGGTCACAGGGGGGCACTGAAGCTTTCTTT. Protein product: CATSRDGSQGGTEAFF.

The table lists this clone with a count of one. The J gene is TRBJ1-5, the V gene TRBV4-2; D is ambiguous. Per germline, CDR1 LGHNA and CDR2 YNFKEQ. With 0 bases removed from V and 1 base from J, the gap between germline ends came to 10 bases. The CDR3 sequence is 16 residues long. CDR3 DNA: TGTGCCAGCAGCCAAGATCCCCTTAGAAGCAATCAGCCCCAGCATTTT. It encodes CASSQDPLRSNQPQHF.

This clone was picked up a small number of times. The genes are TRBV12-5 and TRBJ1-1, with 7 nucleotides matching TRBD1. Germline-derived CDR1 and CDR2 are LGHNT and FRNRAP. The V and J ends lost 0 bases and 2 bases, in that order; junction bases with no gene match: 6. The CDR3 runs to 16 residues. The chain's CDR3 is CASGLVLGTANTEAFF. The CDR3 nucleotides are TGTGCTAGTGGTTTGGTACTCGGGACAGCTAACACTGAAGCTTTCTTT. Looking up the rest from reference TRBV12-5 and TRBJ1-1 gives the full variable domain: DARVTQTPRHKVTEMGQEVTMRCQPILGHNTVFWYRQTMMQGLELLAYFRNRAPLDDSGMPKDRFSAEMPDATLATLKIQPSEPRDSAVYFCASGLVLGTANTEAFFGQGTRLTVV.

V gene TRBV13 combines with J gene TRBJ2-1; D could derive from TRBD1 or TRBD2 (5 bases each). Trimming removed 5 bases at V and 5 bases at J, with 19 bases between. The CDR3 has 16 residues. CDR1 is PRHDT, CDR2 FYEKMQ, per germline (reference sequence). The CDR3 coding sequence is TGTGCCAGCAGCGGGTTTGGGACGGAACAAAACAATGAGCAGTTCTTC. Protein: CASSGFGTEQNNEQFF.

This clone was picked up a small number of times. The CDR3 DNA is TGTGCCAGTAGTACCAAGTACCGGGGCTTCGGGAACTATGGCTACACCTTC. It specifies CASSTKYRGFGNYGYTF. The chain employs TRBV19 and TRBJ1-2, with TRBD1 as a possible D gene (5 bases). The V and J ends lost 4 bases and 2 bases respectively, with 20 bases between them. The CDR3 has 17 residues. The germline V gene encodes CDR1 LNHDA and CDR2 SQIVND (reference sequence).

The CDR3 sequence is CASSLLATSTDTQYF. In DNA, the CDR3 is TGTGCCAGCAGTTTACTAGCGACAAGCACAGATACGCAGTATTTT. V usage is TRBV2 and J usage is TRBJ2-3; 7 nucleotides match TRBD2. V shed 5 bases, J shed 0 bases, and the junction held 5 bases outside the gene matches. The CDR3 is made up of 15 amino acids. In germline, CDR1 is SNHLY, CDR2 FYNNEI.

The chain is built from TRBV6-6 and TRBJ2-3; D is unclear. Trimming removed 6 bases at V and 2 bases at J, with 3 bases between. Germline V lookup: CDR1 MNHNY, CDR2 SVGAGI (reference sequence). The CDR3 consists of 11 residues. CDR3 region: CASRNTDTQYF. The DNA of the CDR3 is TGTGCCAGCAGGAACACAGATACGCAGTATTTT.

This clone has only one observation. The V call is TRBV6-1, the J call TRBJ2-1, with no clear D. The V gene lost 2 bases and the J gene lost 8 bases, with 7 bases spanning the gap. This CDR3 region has 12 residues. Per germline, CDR1 MNHNS and CDR2 SASEGT. The CDR3 sequence: CASSEPGYEQFF. CDR3 nucleotide sequence: TGTGCCAGCAGTGAACCGGGCTATGAGCAGTTCTTC.

The chain recombines TRBV7-2 with TRBJ2-7; D is unresolved. CDR1 is SGHTA and CDR2 is FQGNSA in the germline V gene. V was cut by 5 bases and J by 7 bases, with 12 bases left in between. The CDR3 is made up of 12 amino acids. CDR3 residues: CASSPRSREQYF. Written as DNA, the CDR3 is TGTGCCAGCAGCCCTAGATCCAGGGAGCAGTACTTC.

This clone has a single count. The chain has TRBV9 and TRBJ2-6; 15 positions agree with TRBD2. Germline CDR1 and CDR2: SGDLS and YYNGEE. J gave up 2 bases and V 3 bases, and 3 bases lay outside the gene matches. The CDR3 runs to 18 residues. CDR3 nucleotides: TGTGCCAGCAGCGCCAGGACTAGCGGGGGGGCTGGGGCCAACGTCCTGACTTTC. It is translated as CASSARTSGGAGANVLTF.

In its sample, this clone was seen a few times. The chain recombines TRBV7-2 with TRBJ1-1; D perhaps matches TRBD1 (5 bases). Germline V gene sequence: CDR1 SGHTA, CDR2 FQGNSA. The CDR3 covers 14 residues. V was clipped by 2 bases and J by 7 bases, with 14 bases between them. The CDR3 loop is CASSLLPAGIEAFF. The CDR3 DNA reads TGTGCCAGCAGCTTATTACCGGCAGGGATTGAAGCTTTCTTT.

The gene calls are TRBV5-8 and TRBJ2-3, with D possibly TRBD1 on 6 matching bases. V lost 2 bases and J lost 2, with 12 bases in between. The CDR3 is made up of 15 amino acids. Per the germline V gene, CDR1 is SGHTS and CDR2 is YDEGEE. CDR3: CASSFLTGFTDTQYF. In DNA, the CDR3 is TGTGCCAGCAGCTTCTTAACAGGGTTCACAGATACGCAGTATTTT. Looking up the rest from reference TRBV5-8 and TRBJ2-3 gives the full variable domain: EAGVTQSPTHLIKTRGQQATLRCSPISGHTSVYWYQQALGLGLQFLLWYDEGEERNRGNFPPRFSGRQFPNYSSELNVNALELEDSALYLCASSFLTGFTDTQYFGPGTRLTVL.